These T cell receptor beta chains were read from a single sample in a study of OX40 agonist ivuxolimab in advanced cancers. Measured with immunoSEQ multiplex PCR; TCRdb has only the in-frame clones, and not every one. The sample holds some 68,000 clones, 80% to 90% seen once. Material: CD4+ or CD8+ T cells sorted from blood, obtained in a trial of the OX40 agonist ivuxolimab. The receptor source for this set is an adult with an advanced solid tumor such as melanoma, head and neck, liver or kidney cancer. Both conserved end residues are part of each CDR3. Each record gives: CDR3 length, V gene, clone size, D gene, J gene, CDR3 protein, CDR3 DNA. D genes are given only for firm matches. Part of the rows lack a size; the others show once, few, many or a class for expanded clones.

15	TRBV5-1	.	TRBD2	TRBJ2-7	CASSFGAGGSYEQYF	TGCGCCAGCAGCTTTGGGGCGGGAGGGTCGTACGAGCAGTACTTC
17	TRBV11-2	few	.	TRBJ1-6	CASSLSVRSSYNSPLHF	TGTGCCAGCAGCTTAAGCGTCCGCAGCTCCTATAATTCACCCCTCCACTTT
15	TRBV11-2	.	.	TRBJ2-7	CASSSPTGAPNEQYF	TGTGCCAGCAGCTCCCCCACAGGAGCGCCCAACGAGCAGTACTTC
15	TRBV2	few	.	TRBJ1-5	CASSGSGLGDQPQHF	TGTGCCAGCAGCGGGAGTGGGTTAGGGGATCAGCCCCAGCATTTT
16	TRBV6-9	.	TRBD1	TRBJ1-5	CASSYLDRGGNQPQHF	TGTGCCAGCAGTTATCTGGACAGGGGTGGCAATCAGCCCCAGCATTTT
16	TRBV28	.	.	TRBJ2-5	CASSPGDAGNQETQYF	TGTGCCAGCAGTCCTGGGGACGCAGGAAACCAAGAGACCCAGTACTTC
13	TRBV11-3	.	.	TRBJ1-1	CASSESFYTEAFF	TGTGCCAGCAGCGAGTCCTTTTACACTGAAGCTTTCTTT
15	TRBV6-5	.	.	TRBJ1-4	CASSYSGTTDEKLFF	TGTGCCAGCAGTTACTCTGGGACAACTGATGAAAAACTGTTTTTT
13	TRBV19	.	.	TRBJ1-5	CASSIGGLEPQHF	TGTGCCAGTAGTATTGGGGGCTTGGAGCCCCAGCATTTT
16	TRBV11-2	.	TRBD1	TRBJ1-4	CASSSMTGESGEKLFF	TGTGCCAGCAGCTCTATGACAGGGGAATCGGGTGAAAAACTGTTTTTT
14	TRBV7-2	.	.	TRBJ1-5	CASSWNGGGQPQHF	TGTGCCAGCAGCTGGAACGGGGGGGGTCAGCCCCAGCATTTT
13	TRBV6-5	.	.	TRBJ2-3	CASSYSPEDPGYF	TGTGCCAGCAGTTACTCGCCGGAAGACCCGGGGTATTTT
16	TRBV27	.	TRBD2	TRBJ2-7	CASSSIAGRGSYEQYF	TGTGCCAGCAGTTCGATAGCGGGCCGAGGGTCCTACGAGCAGTACTTC
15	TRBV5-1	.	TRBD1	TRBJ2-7	CASSLDPGGFYEQYF	TGCGCCAGCAGCTTGGATCCAGGGGGCTTCTACGAGCAGTACTTC
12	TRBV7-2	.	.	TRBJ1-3	CASSFNSDSLYF	TGTGCCAGCAGCTTTAATTCTGATTCCCTATATTTT
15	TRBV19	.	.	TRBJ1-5	CASSPRWGAGQPQHF	TGTGCCAGTAGTCCCCGATGGGGGGCGGGTCAGCCCCAGCATTTT
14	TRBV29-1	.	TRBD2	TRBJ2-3	CSVVGDYRTDTQYF	TGCAGCGTTGTGGGGGACTATCGCACAGATACGCAGTATTTT
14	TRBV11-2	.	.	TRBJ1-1	CASSLYAGLTEAFF	TGTGCCAGCAGCTTATATGCGGGGTTAACTGAAGCTTTCTTT
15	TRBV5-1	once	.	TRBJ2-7	CASSSGVSSGDEQYF	TGCGCCAGCAGCTCGGGGGTTTCTTCAGGGGACGAGCAGTACTTC
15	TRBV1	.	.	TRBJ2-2	CTSSQGRGITGELFF	TGCACCAGCAGCCAGGGGCGGGGAATCACCGGGGAGCTGTTTTTT
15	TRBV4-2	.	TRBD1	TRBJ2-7	CASSQTDRGSYEQYF	TGTGCCAGCAGCCAAACAGACAGGGGGTCCTACGAGCAGTACTTC
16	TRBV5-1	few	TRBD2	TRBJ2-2	CASRKPGLANTGELFF	TGCGCCAGCAGAAAACCGGGACTAGCTAACACCGGGGAGCTGTTTTTT
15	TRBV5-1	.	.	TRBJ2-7	CASSSGGGSNYEQYF	TGCGCCAGCAGCTCCGGTGGGGGATCAAACTACGAGCAGTACTTC
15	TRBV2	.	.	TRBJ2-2	CASSERLSFTGELFF	TGTGCCAGCAGTGAGAGGCTTTCTTTCACCGGGGAGCTGTTTTTT
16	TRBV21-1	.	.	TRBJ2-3	CASSKEKGSSTDTQYF	TGTGCCAGCAGCAAAGAAAAGGGGTCTAGCACAGATACGCAGTATTTT
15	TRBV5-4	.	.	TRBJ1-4	CASSPSGRTNEKLFF	TGTGCCAGCAGCCCTTCAGGGCGCACTAATGAAAAACTGTTTTTT
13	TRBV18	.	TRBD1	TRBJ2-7	CASSPGQDYEQYF	TGTGCCAGCTCACCTGGACAGGACTACGAGCAGTACTTC
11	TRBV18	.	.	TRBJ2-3	CASSPRGTQYF	TGTGCCAGCTCACCAAGGGGTACGCAGTATTTT
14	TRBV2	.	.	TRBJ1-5	CASSATGRNQPQHF	TGTGCCAGCAGTGCGACCGGCCGCAATCAGCCCCAGCATTTT